This record concerns one T cell receptor (beta chain) sequence. This sample was included in a study of shared clonotypes between healthy human individuals. Study overall: Every donor yielded three CD4 naive, three CD4 memory, two CD8 naive and one CD8 memory plate.

The healthy adult donors were HIV-negative and reported no recent acute infections or vaccinations. The study drew all its donors from Caucasian adults living in Nashville, Tennessee. CD4+ cell separation produced CD45RA+ naive and CD45RA-negative memory subsets. Clones were sequenced by immunoSEQ multiplex PCR, and TCRdb holds only the in-frame ones, with some missing. The sample includes a few million clones, approximately 90% of them seen just once. The sequence derives from a man aged 18-30 years in good health. The specimen was naive CD4+ T cells sorted from blood. This sample's subset: CD45RA+ positively selected.

CDR3 loop: CASSRDRESSYEQYF. Written as DNA, the CDR3 is TGTGCCAGCAGCCGGGACAGGGAAAGCTCCTACGAGCAGTACTTC. The chain recombines TRBV7-3 with TRBJ2-7, with 9 nucleotides matching TRBD1. The germline CDR1 and CDR2 sequences are SGHTA and FQGTGA. With V trimmed by 5 bases and J by 0 bases, 5 bases remained unmatched. This CDR3 region has 15 residues.